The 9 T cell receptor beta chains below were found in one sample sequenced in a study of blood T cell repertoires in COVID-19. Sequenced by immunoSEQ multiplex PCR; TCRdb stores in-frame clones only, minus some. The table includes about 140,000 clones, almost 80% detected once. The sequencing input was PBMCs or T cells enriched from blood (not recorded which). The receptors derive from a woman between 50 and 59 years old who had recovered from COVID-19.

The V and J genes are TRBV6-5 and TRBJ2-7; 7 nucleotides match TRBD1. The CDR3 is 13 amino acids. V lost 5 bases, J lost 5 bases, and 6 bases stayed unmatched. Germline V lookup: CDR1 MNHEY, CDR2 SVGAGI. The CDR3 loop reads CASSTGDRDEQYF. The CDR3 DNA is TGTGCCAGCAGTACAGGGGACCGCGACGAGCAGTACTTC.

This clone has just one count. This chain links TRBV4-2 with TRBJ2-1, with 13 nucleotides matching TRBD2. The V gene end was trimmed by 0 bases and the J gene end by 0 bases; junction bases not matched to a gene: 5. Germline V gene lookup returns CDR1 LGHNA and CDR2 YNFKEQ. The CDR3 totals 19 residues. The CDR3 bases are TGTGCCAGCAGCCAAGAGCCGGGACTAGCGGGGAACTCCTACAATGAGCAGTTCTTC. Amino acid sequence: CASSQEPGLAGNSYNEQFF.

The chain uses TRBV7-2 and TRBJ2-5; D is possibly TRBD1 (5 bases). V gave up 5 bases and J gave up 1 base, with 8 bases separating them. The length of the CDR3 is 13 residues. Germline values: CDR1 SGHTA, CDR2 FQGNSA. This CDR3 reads CASSQGPQETQYF. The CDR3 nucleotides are TGTGCCAGCAGCCAGGGCCCCCAAGAGACCCAGTACTTC.

The CDR3 reads CASSGSGVYNEQFF. The CDR3 region has the DNA TGCGCCAGCAGTGGTAGCGGGGTATACAATGAGCAGTTCTTC. The chain is built from TRBV10-1 and TRBJ2-1; 8 bases are a match to TRBD2. The CDR3 is 14 residues long. Trimming at V came to 4 bases and at J to 4 bases, leaving 3 bases not matched to a gene. CDR1 and CDR2 (germline): WNHNN, SYGVQD (reference sequence).

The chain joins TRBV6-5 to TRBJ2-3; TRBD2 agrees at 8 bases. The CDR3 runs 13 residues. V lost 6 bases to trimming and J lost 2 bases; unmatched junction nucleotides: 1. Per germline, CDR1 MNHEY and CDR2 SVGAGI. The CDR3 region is CASRTSDTDTQYF. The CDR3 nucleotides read TGTGCCAGCAGGACTAGCGACACAGATACGCAGTATTTT.

CDR3 DNA: TGTGCCAGCGCCACCGGGAACAGCGGTGAAGCTTTCTTT. Translated: CASATGNSGEAFF. The J gene is TRBJ1-1, the V gene TRBV12-3 or TRBV12-4; D is unclear. The germline V and J ends were trimmed by 8 bases and 7 bases, with 17 bases remaining between them. The CDR3 runs 13 residues.

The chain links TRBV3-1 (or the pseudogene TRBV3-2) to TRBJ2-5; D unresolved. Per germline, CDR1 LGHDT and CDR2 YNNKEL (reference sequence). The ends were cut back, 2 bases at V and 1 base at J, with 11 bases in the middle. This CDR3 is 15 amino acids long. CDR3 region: CASSQRVSLQETQYF. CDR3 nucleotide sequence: TGTGCCAGCAGCCAACGGGTTTCTCTCCAAGAGACCCAGTACTTC.

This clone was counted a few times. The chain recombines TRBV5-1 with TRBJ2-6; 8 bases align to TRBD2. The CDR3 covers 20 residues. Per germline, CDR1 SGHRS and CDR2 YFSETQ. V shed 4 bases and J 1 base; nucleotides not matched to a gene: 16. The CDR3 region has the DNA TGCGCCAGCAGCCCTGGTCGGGGGGGCTCTTTTGCGTCTGGGGCCAACGTCCTGACTTTC. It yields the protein CASSPGRGGSFASGANVLTF.

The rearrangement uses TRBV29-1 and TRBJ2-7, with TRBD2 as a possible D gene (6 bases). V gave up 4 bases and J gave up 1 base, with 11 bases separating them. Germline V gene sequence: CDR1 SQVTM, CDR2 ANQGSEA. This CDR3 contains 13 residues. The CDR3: CSVGRGSSYEQYF. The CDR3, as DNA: TGCAGCGTTGGGCGGGGCAGTTCCTACGAGCAGTACTTC.